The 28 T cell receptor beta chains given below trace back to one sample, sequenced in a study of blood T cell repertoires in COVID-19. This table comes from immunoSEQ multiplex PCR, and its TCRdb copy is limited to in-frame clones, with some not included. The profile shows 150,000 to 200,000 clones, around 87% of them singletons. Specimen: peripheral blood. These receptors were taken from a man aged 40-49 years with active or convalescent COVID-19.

The chain's CDR3 is CASRAASRFYEQYF. CDR3 DNA sequence: TGCGCCAGCAGAGCAGCTAGCCGTTTCTACGAGCAGTACTTC. This sequence joins TRBV5-1 and TRBJ2-7, with D possibly matching TRBD2 (5 bases). Germline V gene data show CDR1 as SGHRS and CDR2 as YFSETQ. This CDR3 region has 14 residues. V lost 5 bases, J lost 3 bases, and 15 bases lay in between. The full variable domain, completed using reference TRBV5-1 and TRBJ2-7, is KAGVTQTPRYLIKTRGQQVTLSCSPISGHRSVSWYQQTPGQGLQFLFEYFSETQRNKGNFPGRFSGRQFSNSRSEMNVSTLELGDSALYLCASRAASRFYEQYFGPGTRLTVT.

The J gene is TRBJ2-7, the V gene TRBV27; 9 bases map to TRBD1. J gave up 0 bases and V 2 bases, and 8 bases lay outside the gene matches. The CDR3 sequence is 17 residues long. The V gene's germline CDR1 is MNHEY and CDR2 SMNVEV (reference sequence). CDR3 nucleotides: TGTGCCAGCAGTTTACGGGCCGGGACAGGGCCCTCCTACGAGCAGTACTTC. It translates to CASSLRAGTGPSYEQYF.

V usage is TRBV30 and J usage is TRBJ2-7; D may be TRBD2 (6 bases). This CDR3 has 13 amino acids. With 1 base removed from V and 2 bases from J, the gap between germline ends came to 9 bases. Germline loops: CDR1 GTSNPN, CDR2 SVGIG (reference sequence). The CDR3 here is CAWSGGLTYEQYF. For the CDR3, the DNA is TGTGCCTGGAGTGGGGGACTTACCTACGAGCAGTACTTC.

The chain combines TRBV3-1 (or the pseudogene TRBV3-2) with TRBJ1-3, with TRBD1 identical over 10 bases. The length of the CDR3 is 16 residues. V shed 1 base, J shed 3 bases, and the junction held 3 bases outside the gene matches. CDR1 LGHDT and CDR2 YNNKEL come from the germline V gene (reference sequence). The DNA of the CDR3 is TGTGCCAGCAGCCAAGTGACAGGGGGCTTTGGAAACACCATATATTTT. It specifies CASSQVTGGFGNTIYF.

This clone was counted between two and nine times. CDR3 in amino acids: CASSFFGTGRRVTSPLHF. The DNA of the CDR3 is TGTGCCAGCAGCTTTTTCGGGACAGGAAGGCGGGTCACCTCACCCCTCCACTTT. The chain carries TRBV5-5 and TRBJ1-6; 8 bases line up with TRBD1. This CDR3 is 18 amino acids long. J was trimmed by 10 bases and V by 2 bases; bases with no gene match: 17. Germline CDR1 and CDR2: SGHKS and YYEKEE (reference sequence).

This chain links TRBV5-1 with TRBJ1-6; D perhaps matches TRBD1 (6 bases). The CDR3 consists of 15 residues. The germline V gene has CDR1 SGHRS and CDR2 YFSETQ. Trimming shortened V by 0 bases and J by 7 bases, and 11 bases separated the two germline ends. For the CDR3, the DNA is TGCGCCAGCAGCTTGGCGAACAGGGTGAATTCACCCCTCCACTTT. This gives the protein CASSLANRVNSPLHF.

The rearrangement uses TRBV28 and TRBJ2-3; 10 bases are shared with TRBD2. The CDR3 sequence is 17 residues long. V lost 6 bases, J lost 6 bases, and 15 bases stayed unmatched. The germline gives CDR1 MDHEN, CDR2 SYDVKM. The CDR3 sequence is CASRGAASGGTRDTQYF. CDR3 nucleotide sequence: TGTGCCAGCAGGGGGGCGGCTAGCGGGGGCACAAGGGATACGCAGTATTTT. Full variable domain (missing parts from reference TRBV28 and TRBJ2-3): DVKVTQSSRYLVKRTGEKVFLECVQDMDHENMFWYRQDPGLGLRLIYFSYDVKMKEKGDIPEGYSVSREKKERFSLILESASTNQTSMYLCASRGAASGGTRDTQYFGPGTRLTVL.

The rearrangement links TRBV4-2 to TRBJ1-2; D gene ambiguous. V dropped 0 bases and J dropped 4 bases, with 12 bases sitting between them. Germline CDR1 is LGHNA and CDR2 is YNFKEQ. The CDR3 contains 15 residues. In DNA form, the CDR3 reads TGTGCCAGCAGCCAAGATTGGGCGAAAACCTATGGCTACACCTTC. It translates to CASSQDWAKTYGYTF.

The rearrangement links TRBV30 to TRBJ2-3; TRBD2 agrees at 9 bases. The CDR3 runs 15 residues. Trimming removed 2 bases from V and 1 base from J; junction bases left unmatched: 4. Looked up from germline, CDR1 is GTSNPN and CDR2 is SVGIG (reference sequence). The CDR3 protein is CAWSTLAGGTDTQYF. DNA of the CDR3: TGTGCCTGGAGTACCTTAGCGGGGGGCACAGATACGCAGTATTTT.

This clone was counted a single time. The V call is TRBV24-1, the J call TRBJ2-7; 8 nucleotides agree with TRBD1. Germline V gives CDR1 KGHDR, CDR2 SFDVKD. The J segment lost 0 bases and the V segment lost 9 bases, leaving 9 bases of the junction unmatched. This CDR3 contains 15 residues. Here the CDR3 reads CATPDPGGHSYEQYF. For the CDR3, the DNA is TGTGCCACCCCAGATCCAGGGGGCCACTCCTACGAGCAGTACTTC.

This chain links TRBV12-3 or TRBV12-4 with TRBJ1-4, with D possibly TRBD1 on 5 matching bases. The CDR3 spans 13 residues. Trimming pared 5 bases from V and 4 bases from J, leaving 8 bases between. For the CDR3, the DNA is TGTGCCAGCAGTGGGGCCTATAATGAAAAACTGTTTTTT. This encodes CASSGAYNEKLFF.

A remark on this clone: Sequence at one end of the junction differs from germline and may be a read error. The CDR3 spells CASSLGGRAAF. CDR3 sequence (DNA): TGTGCCAGCAGCTTAGGGGGCAGGGCCGCCTTC. This chain connects TRBV11-2 to TRBJ1-2, with D possibly being TRBD1 (5 bases). CDR1 and CDR2 (germline): SGHAT, FQNNGV. This CDR3 is 11 amino acids long.

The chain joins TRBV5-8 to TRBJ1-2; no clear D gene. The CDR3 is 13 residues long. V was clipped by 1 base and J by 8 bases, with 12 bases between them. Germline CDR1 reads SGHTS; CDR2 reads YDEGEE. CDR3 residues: CASSLSGYGGYTF. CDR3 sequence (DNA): TGTGCCAGCAGCTTGTCGGGATATGGGGGCTACACCTTC.

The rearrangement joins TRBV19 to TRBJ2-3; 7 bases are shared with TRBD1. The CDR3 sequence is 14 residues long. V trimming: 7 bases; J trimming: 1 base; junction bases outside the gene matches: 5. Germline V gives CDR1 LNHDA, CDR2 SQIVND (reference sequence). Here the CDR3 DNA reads TGTGCCAGTATGCGGACAGGCCGCACAGATACGCAGTATTTT. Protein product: CASMRTGRTDTQYF.

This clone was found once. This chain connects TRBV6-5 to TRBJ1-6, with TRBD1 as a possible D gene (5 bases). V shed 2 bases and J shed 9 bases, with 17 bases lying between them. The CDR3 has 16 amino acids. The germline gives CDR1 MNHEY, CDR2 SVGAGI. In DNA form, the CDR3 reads TGTGCCAGCAGTTACATCGGAAGAGGGGAGGTTTCACCCCTCCACTTT. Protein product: CASSYIGRGEVSPLHF.

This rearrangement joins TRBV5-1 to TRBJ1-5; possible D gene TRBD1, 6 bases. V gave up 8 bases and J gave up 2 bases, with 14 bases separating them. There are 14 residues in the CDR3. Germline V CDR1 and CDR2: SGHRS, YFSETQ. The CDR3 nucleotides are TGCGCCAGAGACAGGACCGTGGGCAATCAGCCCCAGCATTTT. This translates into CARDRTVGNQPQHF.

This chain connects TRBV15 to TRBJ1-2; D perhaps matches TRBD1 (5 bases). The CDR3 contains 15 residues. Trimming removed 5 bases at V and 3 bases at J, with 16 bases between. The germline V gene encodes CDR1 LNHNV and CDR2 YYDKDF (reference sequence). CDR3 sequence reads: CATSRHQGSDYGYTF. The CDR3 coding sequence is TGTGCCACCAGCCGACATCAGGGATCAGACTATGGCTACACCTTC. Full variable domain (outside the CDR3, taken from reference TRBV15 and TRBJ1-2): DAMVIQNPRYQVTQFGKPVTLSCSQTLNHNVMYWYQQKSSQAPKLLFHYYDKDFNNEADTPDNFQSRRPNTSFCFLDIRSPGLGDTAMYLCATSRHQGSDYGYTFGSGTRLTVV.

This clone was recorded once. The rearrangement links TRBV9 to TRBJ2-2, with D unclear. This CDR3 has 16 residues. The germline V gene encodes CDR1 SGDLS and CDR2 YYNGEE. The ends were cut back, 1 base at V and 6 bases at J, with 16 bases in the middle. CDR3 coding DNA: TGTGCCAGCAGCGTATCAGATAGTAGCTTCTCCGGGGAGCTGTTTTTT. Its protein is CASSVSDSSFSGELFF.

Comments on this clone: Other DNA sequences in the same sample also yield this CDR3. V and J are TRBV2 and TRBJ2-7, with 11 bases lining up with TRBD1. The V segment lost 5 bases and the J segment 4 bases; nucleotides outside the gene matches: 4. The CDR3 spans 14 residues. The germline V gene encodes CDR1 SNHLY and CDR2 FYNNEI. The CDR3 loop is CASSRDRGSYEQYF. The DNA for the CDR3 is TGTGCCAGCAGTAGGGACAGGGGGTCTTACGAGCAGTACTTC.

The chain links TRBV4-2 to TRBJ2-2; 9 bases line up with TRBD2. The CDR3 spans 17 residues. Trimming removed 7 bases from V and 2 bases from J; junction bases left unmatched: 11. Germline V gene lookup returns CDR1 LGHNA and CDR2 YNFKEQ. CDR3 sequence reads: CASTPGPAGGNTGELFF. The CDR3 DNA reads TGTGCCAGCACCCCAGGGCCAGCGGGGGGCAACACCGGGGAGCTGTTTTTT.

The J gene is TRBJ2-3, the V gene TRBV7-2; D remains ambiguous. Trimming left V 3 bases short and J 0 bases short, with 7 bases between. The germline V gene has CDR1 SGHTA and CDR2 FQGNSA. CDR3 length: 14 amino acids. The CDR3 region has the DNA TGTGCCAGCAGCTTCGGCGGAAGCACAGATACGCAGTATTTT. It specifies CASSFGGSTDTQYF.

Written as DNA, the CDR3 is TGTGCCAGCATCCCCGACCGGGGTCTGAACACTGAAGCTTTCTTT. It yields the protein CASIPDRGLNTEAFF. The chain employs TRBV11-1 and TRBJ1-1; D call uncertain. The CDR3 totals 15 residues. Germline V gene sequence: CDR1 SGHAT, CDR2 FQDESV (reference sequence). The V end was cut by 7 bases, the J end by 0 bases, with 15 bases between.

The CDR3 bases are TGTGCCAGCAGCCCCTTGAATGACAGGGGGAACACTGAAGCTTTCTTT. Translated, it gives CASSPLNDRGNTEAFF. The chain recombines TRBV5-4 with TRBJ1-1; 8 bases fit TRBD1. V dropped 4 bases and J dropped 1; count of bases not matched to a gene: 9. In germline, CDR1 is SGHNT, CDR2 YYREEE (reference sequence). This CDR3 contains 16 residues.

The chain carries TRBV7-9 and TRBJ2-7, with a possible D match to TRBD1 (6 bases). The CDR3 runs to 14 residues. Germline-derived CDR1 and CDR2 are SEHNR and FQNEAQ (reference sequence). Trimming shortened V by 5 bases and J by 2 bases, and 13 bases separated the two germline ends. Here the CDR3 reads CASSPIGGAYEQYF. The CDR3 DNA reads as TGTGCCAGCAGCCCGATAGGGGGAGCCTACGAGCAGTACTTC.

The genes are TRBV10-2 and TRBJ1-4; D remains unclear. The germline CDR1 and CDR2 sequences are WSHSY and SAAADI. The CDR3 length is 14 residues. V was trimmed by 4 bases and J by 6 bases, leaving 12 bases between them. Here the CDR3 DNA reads TGCGCCAGCAGTGCCAGGAAGACGGATGAAAAACTGTTTTTT. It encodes CASSARKTDEKLFF.

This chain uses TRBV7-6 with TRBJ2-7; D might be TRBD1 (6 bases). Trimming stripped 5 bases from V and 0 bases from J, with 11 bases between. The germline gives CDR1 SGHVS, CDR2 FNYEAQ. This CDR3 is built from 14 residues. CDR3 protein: CASSAWDNSYEQYF. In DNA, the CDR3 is TGTGCCAGCAGCGCCTGGGACAACTCCTACGAGCAGTACTTC.

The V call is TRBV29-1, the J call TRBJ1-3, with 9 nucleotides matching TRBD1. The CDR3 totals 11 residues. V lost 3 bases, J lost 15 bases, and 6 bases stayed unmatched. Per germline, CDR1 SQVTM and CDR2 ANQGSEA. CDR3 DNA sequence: TGCAGCGTTGACAGGGACAGGGTGACATATTTT. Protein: CSVDRDRVTYF.

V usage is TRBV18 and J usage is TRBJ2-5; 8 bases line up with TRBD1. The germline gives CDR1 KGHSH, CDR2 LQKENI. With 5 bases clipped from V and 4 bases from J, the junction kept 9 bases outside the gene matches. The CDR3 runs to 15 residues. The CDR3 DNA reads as TGTGCCAGCTCAGCGGACAGGGCTGGAAGAGAGACCCAGTACTTC. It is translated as CASSADRAGRETQYF. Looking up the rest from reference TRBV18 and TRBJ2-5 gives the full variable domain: NAGVMQNPRHLVRRRGQEARLRCSPMKGHSHVYWYRQLPEEGLKFMVYLQKENIIDESGMPKERFSAEFPKEGPSILRIQQVVRGDSAAYFCASSADRAGRETQYFGPGTRLLVL.